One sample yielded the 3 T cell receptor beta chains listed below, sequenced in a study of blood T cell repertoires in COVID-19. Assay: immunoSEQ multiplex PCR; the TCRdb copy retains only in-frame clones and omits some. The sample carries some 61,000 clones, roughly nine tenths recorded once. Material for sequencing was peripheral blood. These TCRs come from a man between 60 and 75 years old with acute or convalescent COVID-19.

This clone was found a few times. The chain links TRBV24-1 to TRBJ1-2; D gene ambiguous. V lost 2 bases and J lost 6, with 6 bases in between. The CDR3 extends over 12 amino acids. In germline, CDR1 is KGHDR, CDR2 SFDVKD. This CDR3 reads CATSDWGDGYTF. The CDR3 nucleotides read TGTGCCACCAGTGATTGGGGAGATGGCTACACCTTC.

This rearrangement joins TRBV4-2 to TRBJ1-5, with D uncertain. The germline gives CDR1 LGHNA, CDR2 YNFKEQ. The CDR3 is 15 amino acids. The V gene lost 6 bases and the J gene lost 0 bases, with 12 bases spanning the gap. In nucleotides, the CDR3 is TGTGCCAGCAGTCCCAACTCTCGTAGCAATCAGCCCCAGCATTTT. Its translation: CASSPNSRSNQPQHF.

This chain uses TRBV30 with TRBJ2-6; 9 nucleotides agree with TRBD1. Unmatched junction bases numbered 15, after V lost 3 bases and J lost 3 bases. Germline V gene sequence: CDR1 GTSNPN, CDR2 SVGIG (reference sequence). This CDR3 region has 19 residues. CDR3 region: CAWSLLGGTGFYGANVLTF. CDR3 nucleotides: TGTGCCTGGAGCCTATTGGGGGGGACAGGGTTTTATGGGGCCAACGTCCTGACTTTC. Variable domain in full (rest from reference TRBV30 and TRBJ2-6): SQTIHQWPATLVQPVGSPLSLECTVEGTSNPNLYWYRQAAGRGLQLLFYSVGIGQISSEVPQNLSASRPQDRQFILSSKKLLLSDSGFYLCAWSLLGGTGFYGANVLTFGAGSRLTVL.